The sequence of this T cell receptor beta chain was determined in a study of T cells in Graves' hyperthyroidism and ophthalmopathy. Amplification yielded TCR beta CDR3 regions, with RNA transcripts as the source. When the TCR CDR3 underwent first-round RT-PCR, the HTBI primer set was used. TCRdb ran MiXCR on the multiplex PCR reads and lists one entry per CDR3 protein. The sample includes under 450,000 distinct CDR3 sequences, 15% to 18% of them seen just once. The sample holds many counts of this clonotype. In germline, CDR1 is LNHNV, CDR2 YYDKDF (reference sequence). CDR3 size: 12 residues. V lost 2 bases and J 3 bases, leaving 3 bases between the germline ends. A lack of ophthalmopathy progression within 18 months defined stable Graves' hyperthyroidism. Each diagnosis was grounded in clinical symptoms, serum thyroxine and TRAb, thyroid ultrasound, and orbital computed tomography.

The genes are TRBV15 and TRBJ2-3; no firm D call. The sequence was collected from a young woman with Graves' hyperthyroidism. The sequencing sample was made of blood. The DNA of the CDR3 is TGTGCCACCAGCAGACGGACAGATACGCAGTATTTT. It encodes CATSRRTDTQYF.